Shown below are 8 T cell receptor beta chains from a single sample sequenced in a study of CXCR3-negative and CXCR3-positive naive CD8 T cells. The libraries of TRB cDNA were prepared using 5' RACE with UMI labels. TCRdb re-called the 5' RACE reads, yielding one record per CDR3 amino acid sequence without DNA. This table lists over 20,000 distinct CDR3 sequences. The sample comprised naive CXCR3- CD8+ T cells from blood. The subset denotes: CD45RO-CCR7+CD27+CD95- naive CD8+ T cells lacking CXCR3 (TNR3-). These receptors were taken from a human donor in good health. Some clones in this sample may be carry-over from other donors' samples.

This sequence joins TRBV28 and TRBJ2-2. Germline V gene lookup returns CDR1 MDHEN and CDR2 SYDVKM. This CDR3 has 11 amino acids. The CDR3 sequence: CATSLPGELFF.

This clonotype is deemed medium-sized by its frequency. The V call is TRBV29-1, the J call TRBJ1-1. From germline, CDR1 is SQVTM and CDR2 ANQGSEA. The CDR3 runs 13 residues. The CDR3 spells CSVEVGGKGEAFF.

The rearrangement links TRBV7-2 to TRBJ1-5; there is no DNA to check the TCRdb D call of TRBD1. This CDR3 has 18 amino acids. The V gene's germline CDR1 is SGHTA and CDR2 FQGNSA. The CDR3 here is CASSLASGTRTGNQPQHF.

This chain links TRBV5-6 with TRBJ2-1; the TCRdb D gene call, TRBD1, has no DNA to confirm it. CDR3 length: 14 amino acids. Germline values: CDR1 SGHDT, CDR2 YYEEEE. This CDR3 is CASSLRGAYNEQFF. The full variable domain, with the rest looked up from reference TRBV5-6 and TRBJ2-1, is DAGVTQSPTHLIKTRGQQVTLRCSPKSGHDTVSWYQQALGQGPQFIFQYYEEEERQRGNFPDRFSGHQFPNYSSELNVNALLLGDSALYLCASSLRGAYNEQFFGPGTRLTVL.

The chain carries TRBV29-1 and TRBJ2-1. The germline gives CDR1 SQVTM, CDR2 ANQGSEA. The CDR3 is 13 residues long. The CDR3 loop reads CSVEETGYNEQFF.

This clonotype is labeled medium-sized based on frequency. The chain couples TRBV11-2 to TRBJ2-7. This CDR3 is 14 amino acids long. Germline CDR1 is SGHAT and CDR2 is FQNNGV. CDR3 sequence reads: CASSLPVSSYEQYF.

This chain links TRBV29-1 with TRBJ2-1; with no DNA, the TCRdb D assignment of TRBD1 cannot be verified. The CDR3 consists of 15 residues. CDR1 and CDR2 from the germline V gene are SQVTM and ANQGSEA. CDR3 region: CSVDSQGVSYNEQFF.

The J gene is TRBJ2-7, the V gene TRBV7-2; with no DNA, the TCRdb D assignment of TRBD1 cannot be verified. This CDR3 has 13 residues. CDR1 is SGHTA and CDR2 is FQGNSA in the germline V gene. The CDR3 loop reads CASSVRLSGEQYF.